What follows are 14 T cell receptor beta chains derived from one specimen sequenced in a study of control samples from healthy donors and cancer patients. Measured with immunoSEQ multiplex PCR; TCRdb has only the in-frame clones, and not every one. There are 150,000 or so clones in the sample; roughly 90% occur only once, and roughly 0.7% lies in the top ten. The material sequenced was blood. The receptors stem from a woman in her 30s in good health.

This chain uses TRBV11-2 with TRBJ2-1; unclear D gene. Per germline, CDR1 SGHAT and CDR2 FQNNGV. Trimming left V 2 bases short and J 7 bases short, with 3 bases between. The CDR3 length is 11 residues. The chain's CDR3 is CASSLINEQFF. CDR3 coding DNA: TGTGCCAGCAGCTTAATTAATGAGCAGTTCTTC.

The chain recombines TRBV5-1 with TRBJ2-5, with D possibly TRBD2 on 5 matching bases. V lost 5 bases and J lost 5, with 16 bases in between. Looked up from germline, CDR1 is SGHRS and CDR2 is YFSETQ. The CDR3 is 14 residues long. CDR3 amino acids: CASRLPTTRETQYF. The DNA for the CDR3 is TGCGCCAGCAGGCTACCGACTACTCGGGAGACCCAGTACTTC.

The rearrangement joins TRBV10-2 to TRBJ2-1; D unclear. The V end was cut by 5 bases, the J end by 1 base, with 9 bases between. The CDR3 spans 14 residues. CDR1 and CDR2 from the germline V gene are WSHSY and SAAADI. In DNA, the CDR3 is TGCGCCAGCAGTAGCGATATTTCCTACAATGAGCAGTTCTTC. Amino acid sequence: CASSSDISYNEQFF.

CDR3 DNA: TGTGCCATCAGTGAGTCGAGCGTCCAAGAGACCCAGTACTTC. It specifies CAISESSVQETQYF. The chain employs TRBV10-3 and TRBJ2-5; D ambiguous. Trimming stripped 0 bases from V and 1 base from J, with 6 bases between. Germline values: CDR1 ENHRY, CDR2 SYGVKD. The CDR3 is 14 amino acids.

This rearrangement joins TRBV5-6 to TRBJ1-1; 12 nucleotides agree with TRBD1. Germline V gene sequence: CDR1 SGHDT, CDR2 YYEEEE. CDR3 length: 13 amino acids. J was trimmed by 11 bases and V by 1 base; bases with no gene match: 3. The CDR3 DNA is TGTGCCAGCAGCTTGCGGGGACAGGGGGCGGCTTTCTTT. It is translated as CASSLRGQGAAFF. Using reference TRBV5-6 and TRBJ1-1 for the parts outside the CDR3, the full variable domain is DAGVTQSPTHLIKTRGQQVTLRCSPKSGHDTVSWYQQALGQGPQFIFQYYEEEERQRGNFPDRFSGHQFPNYSSELNVNALLLGDSALYLCASSLRGQGAAFFGQGTRLTVV.

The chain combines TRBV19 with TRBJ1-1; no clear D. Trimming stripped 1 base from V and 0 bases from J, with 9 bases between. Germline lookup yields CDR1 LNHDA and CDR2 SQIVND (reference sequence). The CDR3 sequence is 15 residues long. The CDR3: CASSIGADLNTEAFF. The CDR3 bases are TGTGCCAGTAGTATAGGGGCCGACCTGAACACTGAAGCTTTCTTT.

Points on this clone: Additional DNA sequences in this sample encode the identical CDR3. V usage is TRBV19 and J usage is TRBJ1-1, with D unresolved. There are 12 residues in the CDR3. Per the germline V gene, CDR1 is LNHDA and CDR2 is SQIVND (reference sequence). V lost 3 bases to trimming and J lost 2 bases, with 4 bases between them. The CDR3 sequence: CASSIGNTEAFF. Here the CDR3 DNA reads TGTGCCAGTAGTATTGGAAACACTGAAGCTTTCTTT.

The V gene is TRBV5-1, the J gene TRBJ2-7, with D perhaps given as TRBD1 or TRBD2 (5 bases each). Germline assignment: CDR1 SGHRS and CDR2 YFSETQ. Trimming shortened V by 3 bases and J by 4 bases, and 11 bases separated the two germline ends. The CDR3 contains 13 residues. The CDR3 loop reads CASSSEGRYEQYF. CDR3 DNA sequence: TGCGCCAGCAGCTCCGAGGGGCGTTACGAGCAGTACTTC.

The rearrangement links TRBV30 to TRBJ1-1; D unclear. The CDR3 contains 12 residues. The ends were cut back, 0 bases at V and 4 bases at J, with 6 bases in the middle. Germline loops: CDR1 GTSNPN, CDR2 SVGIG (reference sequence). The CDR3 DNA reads TGTGCCTGGAGTGTAAGATCCACTGAAGCTTTCTTT. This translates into CAWSVRSTEAFF.

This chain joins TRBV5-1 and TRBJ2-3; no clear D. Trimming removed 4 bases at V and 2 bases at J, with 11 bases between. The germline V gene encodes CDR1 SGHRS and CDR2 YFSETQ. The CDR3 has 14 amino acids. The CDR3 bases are TGCGCCAGCAGCCAGGTAGGGCCCACAGATACGCAGTATTTT. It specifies CASSQVGPTDTQYF.

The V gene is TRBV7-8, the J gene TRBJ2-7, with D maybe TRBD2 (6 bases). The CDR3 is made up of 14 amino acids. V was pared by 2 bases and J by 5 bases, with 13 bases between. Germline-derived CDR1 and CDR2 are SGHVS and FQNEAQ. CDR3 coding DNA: TGTGCCAGCAGCTTATGGGGAGGCCTCCACGAGCAGTACTTC. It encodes CASSLWGGLHEQYF.

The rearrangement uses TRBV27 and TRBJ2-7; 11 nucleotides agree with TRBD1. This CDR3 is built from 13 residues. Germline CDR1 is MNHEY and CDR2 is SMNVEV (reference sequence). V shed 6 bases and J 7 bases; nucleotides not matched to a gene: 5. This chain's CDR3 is CASRIRDRGEQYF. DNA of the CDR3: TGTGCCAGCAGAATCCGGGACAGGGGGGAGCAGTACTTC.

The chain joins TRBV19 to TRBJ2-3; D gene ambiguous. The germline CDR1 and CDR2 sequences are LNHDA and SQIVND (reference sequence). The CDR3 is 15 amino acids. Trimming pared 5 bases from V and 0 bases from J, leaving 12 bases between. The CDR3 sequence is CASSFDRASTDTQYF. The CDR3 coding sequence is TGTGCCAGTAGTTTTGACCGAGCTAGCACAGATACGCAGTATTTT.

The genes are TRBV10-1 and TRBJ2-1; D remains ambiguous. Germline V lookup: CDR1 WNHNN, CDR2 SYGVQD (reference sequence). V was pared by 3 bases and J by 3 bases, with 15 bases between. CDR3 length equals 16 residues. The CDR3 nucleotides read TGCGCCAGCAGTGATGCGAGTAGTAGAGGCTACAATGAGCAGTTCTTC. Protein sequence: CASSDASSRGYNEQFF.